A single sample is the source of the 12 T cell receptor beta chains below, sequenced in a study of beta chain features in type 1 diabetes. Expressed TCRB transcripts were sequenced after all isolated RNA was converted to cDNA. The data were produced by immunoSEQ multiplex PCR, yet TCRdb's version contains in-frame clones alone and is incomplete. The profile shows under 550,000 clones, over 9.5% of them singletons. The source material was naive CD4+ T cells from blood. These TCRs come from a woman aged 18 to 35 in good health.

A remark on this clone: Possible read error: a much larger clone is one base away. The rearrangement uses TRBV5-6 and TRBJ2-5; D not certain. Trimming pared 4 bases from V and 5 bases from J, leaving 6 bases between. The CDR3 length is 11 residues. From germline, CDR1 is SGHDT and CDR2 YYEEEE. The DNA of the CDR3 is TGTGCCAGCAGCCAAGGCGAGACCCAGTACTTC. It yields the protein CASSQGETQYF.

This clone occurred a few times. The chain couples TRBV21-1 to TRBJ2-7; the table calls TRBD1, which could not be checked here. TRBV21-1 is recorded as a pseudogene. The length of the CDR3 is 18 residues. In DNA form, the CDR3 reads TGTGCCAGCAGCAAAGCAGTAAGAAGGGACAGGGGGTCCTACGAGCAGTACTTC. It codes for CASSKAVRRDRGSYEQYF.

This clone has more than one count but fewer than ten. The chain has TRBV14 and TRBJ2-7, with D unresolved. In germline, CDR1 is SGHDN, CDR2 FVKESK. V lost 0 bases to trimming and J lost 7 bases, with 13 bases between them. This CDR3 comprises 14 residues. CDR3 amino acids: CASSQEIWASEQYF. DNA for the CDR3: TGTGCCAGCAGCCAAGAGATTTGGGCGAGTGAGCAGTACTTC.

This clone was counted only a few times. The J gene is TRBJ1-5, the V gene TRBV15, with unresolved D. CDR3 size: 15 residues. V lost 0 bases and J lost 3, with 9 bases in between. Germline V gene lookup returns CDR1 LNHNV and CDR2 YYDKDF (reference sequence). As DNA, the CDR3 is TGTGCCACCAGCAGAGATGGGCAGAACAATCAGCCCCAGCATTTT. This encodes CATSRDGQNNQPQHF. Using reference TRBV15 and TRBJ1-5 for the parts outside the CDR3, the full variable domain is DAMVIQNPRYQVTQFGKPVTLSCSQTLNHNVMYWYQQKSSQAPKLLFHYYDKDFNNEADTPDNFQSRRPNTSFCFLDIRSPGLGDTAMYLCATSRDGQNNQPQHFGDGTRLSIL.

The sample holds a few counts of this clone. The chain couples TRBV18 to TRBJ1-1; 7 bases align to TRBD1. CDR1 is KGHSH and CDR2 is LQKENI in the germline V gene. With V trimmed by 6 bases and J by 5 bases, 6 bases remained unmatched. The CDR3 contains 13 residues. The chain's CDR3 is CASSQDRRTEAFF. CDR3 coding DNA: TGTGCCAGCTCCCAGGACAGGAGGACTGAAGCTTTCTTT.

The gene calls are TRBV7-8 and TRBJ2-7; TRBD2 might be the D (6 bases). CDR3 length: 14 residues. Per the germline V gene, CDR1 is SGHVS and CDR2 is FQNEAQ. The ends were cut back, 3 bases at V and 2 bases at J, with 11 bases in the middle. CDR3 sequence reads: CASSLIGRTYEQYF. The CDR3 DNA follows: TGTGCCAGCAGCTTGATCGGGAGAACCTACGAGCAGTACTTC.

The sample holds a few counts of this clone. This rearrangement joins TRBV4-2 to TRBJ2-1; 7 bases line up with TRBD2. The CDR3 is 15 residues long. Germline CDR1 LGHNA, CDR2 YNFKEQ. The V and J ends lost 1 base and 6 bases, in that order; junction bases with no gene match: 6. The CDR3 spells CASSQGSSGGNEQFF. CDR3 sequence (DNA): TGTGCCAGCAGCCAAGGGTCTAGCGGAGGCAATGAGCAGTTCTTC.

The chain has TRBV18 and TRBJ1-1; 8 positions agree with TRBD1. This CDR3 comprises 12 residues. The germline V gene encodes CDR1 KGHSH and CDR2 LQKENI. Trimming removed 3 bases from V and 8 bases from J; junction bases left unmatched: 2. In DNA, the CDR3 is TGTGCCAGCTCACCCCGGACAGGGGAAGCTTTCTTT. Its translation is CASSPRTGEAFF.

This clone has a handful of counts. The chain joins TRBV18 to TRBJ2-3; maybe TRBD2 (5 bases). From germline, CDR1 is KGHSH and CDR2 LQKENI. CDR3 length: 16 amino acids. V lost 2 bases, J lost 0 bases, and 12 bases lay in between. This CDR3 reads CASSPISGSSTDTQYF. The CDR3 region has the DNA TGTGCCAGCTCACCAATCAGCGGATCTAGCACAGATACGCAGTATTTT.

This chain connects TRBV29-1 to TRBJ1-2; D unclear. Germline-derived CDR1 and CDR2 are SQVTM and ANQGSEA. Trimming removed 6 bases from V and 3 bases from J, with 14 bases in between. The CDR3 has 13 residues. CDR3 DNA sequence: TGCAGCGTGAGGACCGAACTGGACTATGGCTACACCTTC. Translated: CSVRTELDYGYTF.

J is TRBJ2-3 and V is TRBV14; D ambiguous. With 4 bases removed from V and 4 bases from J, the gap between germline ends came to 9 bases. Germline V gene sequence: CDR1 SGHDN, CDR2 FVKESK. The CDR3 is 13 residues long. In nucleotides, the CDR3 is TGTGCCAGCAGCCGAGACTTCGCAGATACGCAGTATTTT. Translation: CASSRDFADTQYF. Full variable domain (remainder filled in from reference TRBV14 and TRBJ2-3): EAGVTQFPSHSVIEKGQTVTLRCDPISGHDNLYWYRRVMGKEIKFLLHFVKESKQDESGMPNNRFLAERTGGTYSTLKVQPAELEDSGVYFCASSRDFADTQYFGPGTRLTVL.

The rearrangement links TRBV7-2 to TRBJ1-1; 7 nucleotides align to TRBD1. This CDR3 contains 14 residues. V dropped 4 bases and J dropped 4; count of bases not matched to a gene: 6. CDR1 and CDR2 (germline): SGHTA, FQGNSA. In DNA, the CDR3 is TGTGCCAGCAGCTCCCAGGGGGGTGGCACTGAAGCTTTCTTT. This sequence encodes CASSSQGGGTEAFF.